The rows below give T cell receptor beta chains drawn from one sample of a study of blood T cells in healthy people across ages. Each CDR3 protein is one row after TCRdb ran MiXCR on the 5' RACE reads. The table records 500,000 to 700,000 distinct CDR3 sequences, 25% to 35% of them present only once. The specimen sequenced was blood. The receptors derive from a woman older than 75 in good health. Each CDR3 is given with its conserved first and last residue. A D gene is named only where the DNA matches it firmly. Clone sizes are given selectively: once, few, many, or a class where the clone is expanded.

D,J,V,size,DNA,CDR3
TRBD1,TRBJ1-1,TRBV5-6,-,TGTGCCAGCAGCTTCCAGGGACAGGGCCAAGAAGCTTTCTTT,CASSFQGQGQEAFF
-,TRBJ2-3,TRBV7-9,-,TGTGCCAGCAGCGCCAATAGAGATACGCAGTATTTT,CASSANRDTQYF
TRBD1,TRBJ1-1,TRBV28,few,TGTGCCACCTACAGGGGAGGGAACACTGAAGCTTTCTTT,CATYRGGNTEAFF
TRBD2,TRBJ2-7,TRBV10-3,many,TGTGCCATCAGTGAGCCAAGACGCGGGGGGGCCCGCGAGCAGTACTTC,CAISEPRRGGAREQYF
-,TRBJ1-1,TRBV3-1,many,TGTGCCAGCAGCCCGATGGTCCCCGGAGGCACTGAAGCTTTCTTT,CASSPMVPGGTEAFF
-,TRBJ2-2,TRBV2,-,TGTGCCAGCAGTGGAAGGGGCTCGCGGACCGGGGAGCTGTTTTTT,CASSGRGSRTGELFF
-,TRBJ1-1,TRBV19,-,TGTGCCAGTAGTATCAGGGGATCGGGCACTGAAGCTTTCTTT,CASSIRGSGTEAFF
-,TRBJ1-5,TRBV6-1,-,TGTACCAGCAGTGAACGCAGGGGTGGTCAGCCCCAGCATTTT,CTSSERRGGQPQHF
-,TRBJ2-5,TRBV13,many,TGTGCCAGCAGCTCCAAGGGGGGGCTACAAGAGACCCAGTACTTC,CASSSKGGLQETQYF
TRBD1,TRBJ2-5,TRBV7-9,-,TGTGCCAGCAGCTATGGGGACAGGGGGCACCAAGAGACCCAGTACTTC,CASSYGDRGHQETQYF
-,TRBJ1-1,TRBV30,few,TGTGCCTGGAGTGTTTTGGGACCCTCTGAAGCTTTCTTT,CAWSVLGPSEAFF
TRBD2,TRBJ2-7,TRBV7-2,-,TGTGCCAGCAGCTTAGGTGCGGGGGAAAGGTACAATGAGCAGTACTTC,CASSLGAGERYNEQYF
TRBD2,TRBJ2-5,TRBV20-1,-,TGCAGTGCTCTCTCGGGGACTAGCGGTAAAGAGACCCAGTACTTC,CSALSGTSGKETQYF
TRBD1,TRBJ1-5,TRBV3-1,-,TGTGCCAGCAGCCAGGGGACAGGTCTTAGCAATCAGCCCCAGCATTTT,CASSQGTGLSNQPQHF
-,TRBJ1-5,TRBV20-1,-,TGCAGTGCTAGGGGAGACAGTAACAATCAGCCCCAGCATTTT,CSARGDSNNQPQHF
-,TRBJ1-4,TRBV6-1,-,TGTGCCAGCAGTCCAGTTGCTCTCCGGGACGGAGGACTTAATAATGAAAAACTGTTTTTT,CASSPVALRDGGLNNEKLFF
-,TRBJ2-2,TRBV7-7,-,TGTGCTAGCAGCTTAGGTGCACAGGTTGCTAACGGGGAGCTGTTTTTT,CASSLGAQVANGELFF
-,TRBJ1-1,TRBV7-3,-,TGTGCCAGCAGCTTAGGGAGTAGGGGAGATACTGAAGCTTTCTTT,CASSLGSRGDTEAFF
-,TRBJ2-5,TRBV6-5,-,TGTGCCAGCAGTTCGGGCAGGACGGTTTCACAAGAGACCCAGTACTTC,CASSSGRTVSQETQYF
TRBD1,TRBJ1-6,TRBV6-5,-,TGTGCCAGCAGGGGGCAGGGGGTCAGTCCACCCCTCCACTTT,CASRGQGVSPPLHF
TRBD2,TRBJ2-7,TRBV7-2,-,TGTGCCAGCAGCTCCGGGGGGGCCCCCCTCGAGCAGTACTTC,CASSSGGAPLEQYF
-,TRBJ2-6,TRBV11-1,many,TGTGCCAGCAGCCCCCGTAGGGCAGGTCCCTCTGGGGCCAACGTCCTGACTTTC,CASSPRRAGPSGANVLTF